This TCR beta chain was captured in a study of CD8 T cells in Susac syndrome. From germline, CDR1 is MNHNY and CDR2 SVGAGI (reference sequence). V was cut by 2 bases and J by 4 bases, with 9 bases left in between. This CDR3 spans 13 amino acids. Random-hexamer reverse transcription was applied to roughly 0.45 to 1 ug RNA. Via MiXCR, TCRdb re-called the immunoSEQ multiplex PCR reads, giving one row per CDR3 protein. The table records around 270,000 distinct CDR3 sequences, 65% to 90% of them present only once. This sequence originates from a human donor with multiple sclerosis. What was sequenced was CD8+ T cells from PBMCs. This rearrangement joins TRBV6-6 to TRBJ2-7; the D is unclear. The DNA for the CDR3 is TGTGCCAGCAGTTACGTCGGGTCGTACGAGCAGTACTTC. Translated: CASSYVGSYEQYF.